Each of the 25 T cell receptor beta chains below was sequenced from the same sample in a study of CD8 T cells in Susac syndrome. RNA, at roughly 0.5 to 1 ug, was reverse transcribed with random hexamers. TCRdb ran MiXCR on the immunoSEQ multiplex PCR reads and lists one entry per CDR3 protein. This sample yields around 160,000 distinct CDR3 sequences, of which around 94% are seen a single time; 0.13% to 0.15% belongs to the top ten. The sequencing sample was made of CD4+ T cells from PBMCs. The origin of the receptors is a human donor in good health.

The J gene is TRBJ2-2, the V gene TRBV12-3 or TRBV12-4; TRBD1 might be the D (6 bases). CDR3 size: 14 residues. Between the trimmed V and J ends, which lost 2 bases and 6 bases, there was a span of 10 bases. The CDR3 nucleotides read TGTGCCAGCAGTTTAACAGGGTATCCCGGGGAGCTGTTTTTT. This codes for CASSLTGYPGELFF.

The chain employs TRBV12-3 or TRBV12-4 and TRBJ2-3, with 10 nucleotides matching TRBD2. Unmatched junction bases numbered 12, after V lost 4 bases and J lost 5 bases. The length of the CDR3 is 17 residues. CDR3 amino acids: CASSSLGSGGPRDTQYF. CDR3 nucleotides: TGTGCCAGCAGTTCCCTGGGTAGCGGGGGGCCCCGAGATACGCAGTATTTT.

The V call is TRBV5-6, the J call TRBJ2-5; D possibly corresponds to TRBD1 (5 bases). The V and J ends lost 0 bases and 5 bases respectively, with 14 bases between them. The CDR3 spans 15 residues. The germline CDR1 and CDR2 sequences are SGHDT and YYEEEE. For the CDR3, the DNA is TGTGCCAGCAGCTTGGGTCAGGGATCCTTGGAGACCCAGTACTTC. Its protein product is CASSLGQGSLETQYF.

The chain carries TRBV6-6 and TRBJ1-6; D remains unclear. CDR1 and CDR2 (germline): MNHNY, SVGAGI (reference sequence). The V end lost 5 bases, the J end lost 6 bases, and 8 bases lay between the germline ends. CDR3 length: 13 amino acids. As DNA, the CDR3 is TGTGCCAGCAGTCCGGTGGGTAATTCACCCCTCCACTTT. It is translated as CASSPVGNSPLHF.

The J gene is TRBJ2-1, the V gene TRBV27; TRBD1 might be the D (6 bases). Trimming pared 6 bases from V and 4 bases from J, leaving 16 bases between. CDR1 is MNHEY, CDR2 SMNVEV, per germline (reference sequence). CDR3 length: 15 amino acids. The CDR3 loop is CASRKPGAQYNEQFF. DNA of the CDR3: TGTGCCAGCAGAAAGCCAGGGGCCCAATACAATGAGCAGTTCTTC.

V is TRBV4-2 and J is TRBJ2-7; D is perhaps TRBD2 (5 bases). Trimming took 1 base from V and 1 from J, leaving 8 bases between them. This CDR3 comprises 14 residues. CDR1 and CDR2 (germline): LGHNA, YNFKEQ. The CDR3 bases are TGTGCCAGCAGCCAAGTGAGGGAATCCTACGAGCAGTACTTC. Its translation: CASSQVRESYEQYF.

This rearrangement joins TRBV11-1 to TRBJ2-7, with TRBD2 identical over 13 bases. Trimming removed 4 bases from V and 0 bases from J; junction bases left unmatched: 18. In germline, CDR1 is SGHAT, CDR2 FQDESV (reference sequence). CDR3 length: 21 amino acids. The CDR3 here is CASSSIIPRTSGGDSSYEQYF. The CDR3 DNA follows: TGTGCCAGCAGCTCCATCATCCCGAGGACTAGCGGGGGCGACAGCTCCTACGAGCAGTACTTC.

V and J are TRBV7-9 and TRBJ2-7; D possibly uses TRBD1 or TRBD2 (5 bases each). V lost 5 bases, J lost 0 bases, and 11 bases lay in between. Germline V gene data show CDR1 as SEHNR and CDR2 as FQNEAQ (reference sequence). This CDR3 has 14 residues. The CDR3 sequence is CASSGTVSSYEQYF. The CDR3 nucleotides are TGTGCCAGCAGCGGGACGGTGAGCTCCTACGAGCAGTACTTC.

The V call is TRBV7-2, the J call TRBJ1-2; no definite D call. V was clipped by 1 base and J by 13 bases, with 13 bases between them. Per the germline V gene, CDR1 is SGHTA and CDR2 is FQGNSA. There are 12 residues in the CDR3. This CDR3 is CASSLDSFECTF. CDR3 nucleotides: TGTGCCAGCAGCTTAGACTCCTTCGAATGCACCTTC.

The chain couples TRBV9 to TRBJ2-5; 8 nucleotides agree with TRBD2. CDR3 size: 15 residues. Germline V lookup: CDR1 SGDLS, CDR2 YYNGEE. Trimming cost V 4 bases and J 0 bases; bases outside gene matches: 5. CDR3 coding DNA: TGTGCCAGCAGCAGGAGCGGGGGCTACCAAGAGACCCAGTACTTC. It translates to CASSRSGGYQETQYF.

J is TRBJ2-1 and V is TRBV4-3, with D unresolved. Germline CDR1 reads LGHNA; CDR2 reads YSLEER. The CDR3 totals 14 residues. Trimming stripped 0 bases from V and 3 bases from J, with 6 bases between. For the CDR3, the DNA is TGCGCCAGCAGCCAAGAATCGTACTACAATGAGCAGTTCTTC. It yields the protein CASSQESYYNEQFF.

The chain uses TRBV29-1 and TRBJ2-3, with 7 bases fitting TRBD2. Germline-derived CDR1 and CDR2 are SQVTM and ANQGSEA. CDR3 length: 13 amino acids. V shed 7 bases and J 3 bases; nucleotides not matched to a gene: 7. CDR3 coding DNA: TGCAGCGGCGGCCGGGGGGATACAGATACGCAGTATTTT. Translating it yields CSGGRGDTDTQYF.

The V and J genes are TRBV3-1 and TRBJ2-2; no reliable D call. CDR1 and CDR2 (germline): LGHDT, YNNKEL (reference sequence). V dropped 3 bases and J dropped 0 bases, with 11 bases sitting between them. The CDR3 is made up of 16 amino acids. This chain's CDR3 is CASSQLQSANTGELFF. DNA for the CDR3: TGTGCCAGCAGCCAGTTACAGAGCGCGAACACCGGGGAGCTGTTTTTT.

J is TRBJ1-3 and V is TRBV29-1; no firm D call. Per germline, CDR1 SQVTM and CDR2 ANQGSEA. This CDR3 contains 12 residues. V was shortened by 7 bases and J by 7 bases, with 14 bases between the two germline ends. The CDR3 here is CSATLGRNTIYF. Here the CDR3 DNA reads TGCAGCGCCACACTTGGAAGGAACACCATATATTTT.

The chain recombines TRBV14 with TRBJ2-3, with D unresolved. CDR1 and CDR2 from the germline V gene are SGHDN and FVKESK. V was pared by 4 bases and J by 7 bases, with 12 bases between. This CDR3 has 13 residues. The CDR3 here is CASSLTTVNTQYF. CDR3 DNA sequence: TGTGCCAGCAGCCTGACGACGGTTAATACGCAGTATTTT.

The V call is TRBV19, the J call TRBJ1-1; D remains unclear. Germline CDR1 reads LNHDA; CDR2 reads SQIVND (reference sequence). The CDR3 has 12 amino acids. V lost 2 bases to trimming and J lost 5 bases, with 6 bases between them. The CDR3 region has the DNA TGTGCCAGTAGTATACGTGGGACTGAAGCTTTCTTT. Its protein product is CASSIRGTEAFF.

The chain joins TRBV7-2 to TRBJ1-6; D gene ambiguous. V lost 5 bases and J lost 8, with 7 bases in between. This CDR3 has 12 amino acids. In germline, CDR1 is SGHTA, CDR2 FQGNSA. CDR3 in DNA: TGTGCCAGCAGCCCTGACCATTCACCCCTCCACTTT. Translating gives CASSPDHSPLHF. Drawing the rest from reference TRBV7-2 and TRBJ1-6, the complete variable domain is GAGVSQSPSNKVTEKGKDVELRCDPISGHTALYWYRQSLGQGLEFLIYFQGNSAPDKSGLPSDRFSAERTGGSVSTLTIQRTQQEDSAVYLCASSPDHSPLHFGNGTRLTVT.

The chain has TRBV3-1 and TRBJ2-1; unclear D gene. Deletions cut 0 bases from V and 2 bases from J, with 14 bases between. The CDR3 loop spans 17 amino acids. The germline gives CDR1 LGHDT, CDR2 YNNKEL (reference sequence). The CDR3 bases are TGTGCCAGCAGCCAAGATCCCCTGTTAGGTCCCTACAATGAGCAGTTCTTC. Residues: CASSQDPLLGPYNEQFF.

V gene TRBV30 combines with J gene TRBJ2-2, with 9 bases matching TRBD2. Germline loops: CDR1 GTSNPN, CDR2 SVGIG (reference sequence). CDR3 length equals 15 residues. The V gene end was trimmed by 8 bases and the J gene end by 8 bases; junction bases not matched to a gene: 15. This chain's CDR3 is CAQTSGLASGGELFF. For the CDR3, the DNA is TGTGCCCAAACCTCGGGACTAGCCTCCGGTGGGGAGCTGTTTTTT. Using reference TRBV30 and TRBJ2-2 for the parts outside the CDR3, the full variable domain is SQTIHQWPATLVQPVGSPLSLECTVEGTSNPNLYWYRQAAGRGLQLLFYSVGIGQISSEVPQNLSASRPQDRQFILSSKKLLLSDSGFYLCAQTSGLASGGELFFGEGSRLTVL.

The V and J genes are TRBV4-2 and TRBJ1-2; D may be TRBD1 (6 bases). Trimming left V 0 bases short and J 5 bases short, with 13 bases between. The V gene's germline CDR1 is LGHNA and CDR2 YNFKEQ. This CDR3 is built from 15 residues. DNA for the CDR3: TGTGCCAGCAGCCAAGAGCTCGCAGGGGTATATGGCTACACCTTC. It codes for CASSQELAGVYGYTF.

The chain recombines TRBV7-6 with TRBJ1-2; no clear D. This CDR3 spans 15 amino acids. Trimming left V 5 bases short and J 2 bases short, with 15 bases between. Germline lookup yields CDR1 SGHVS and CDR2 FNYEAQ. The chain's CDR3 is CASSPTSGENYGYTF. The CDR3 DNA follows: TGTGCCAGCAGCCCTACCTCGGGAGAGAACTATGGCTACACCTTC.

The rearrangement links TRBV19 to TRBJ1-1; D is perhaps TRBD1 (5 bases). Between the trimmed V and J ends, which lost 8 bases and 7 bases, there was a span of 14 bases. The CDR3 has 12 residues. CDR1 and CDR2 (germline): LNHDA, SQIVND (reference sequence). This CDR3 reads CASGVIRGEAFF. CDR3 nucleotide sequence: TGTGCCAGTGGGGTGATTAGGGGTGAAGCTTTCTTT. The full variable domain, in which reference TRBV19 and TRBJ1-1 provide the parts outside the CDR3, is DGGITQSPKYLFRKEGQNVTLSCEQNLNHDAMYWYRQDPGQGLRLIYYSQIVNDFQKGDIAEGYSVSREKKESFPLTVTSAQKNPTAFYLCASGVIRGEAFFGQGTRLTVV.

The chain links TRBV11-2 to TRBJ2-7; 8 nucleotides match TRBD2. V lost 10 bases, J lost 3 bases, and 8 bases stayed unmatched. Germline V gene sequence: CDR1 SGHAT, CDR2 FQNNGV. CDR3 length equals 13 residues. The CDR3 spells CATKGSGDYEQYF. CDR3 DNA: TGTGCCACCAAAGGTAGCGGGGACTACGAGCAGTACTTC.

The chain joins TRBV5-4 to TRBJ2-1, with TRBD2 identical over 8 bases. The CDR3 runs 17 residues. CDR1 is SGHNT, CDR2 YYREEE, per germline (reference sequence). V lost 0 bases to trimming and J lost 10 bases; unmatched junction nucleotides: 15. CDR3 DNA: TGTGCCAGCAGCTTGGGGGGAGCCGGGACTAGTGGCAAGGAGCAGTTCTTC. This codes for CASSLGGAGTSGKEQFF.

The chain links TRBV2 to TRBJ2-1, with TRBD2 matching over 9 bases. The CDR3 is made up of 15 amino acids. The germline V gene encodes CDR1 SNHLY and CDR2 FYNNEI. The V gene end was trimmed by 4 bases and the J gene end by 7 bases; junction bases not matched to a gene: 8. The CDR3 DNA reads as TGTGCCAGCAGTGGGCTGGCGGGGGGGCCGAATGAGCAGTTCTTC. As protein: CASSGLAGGPNEQFF.